Listed here are 10 T cell receptor beta chains from one sample, sequenced in a study of OX40 agonist ivuxolimab in advanced cancers. Produced via immunoSEQ multiplex PCR; TCRdb's table is partial and in-frame only. Of about 160,000 clones detected, around 94% appear once; the ten largest clones hold about 0.31%. The sample consisted of CD4+ or CD8+ T cells sorted from blood, taken in a trial of the OX40 agonist ivuxolimab. Receptors were obtained from an adult with an advanced solid tumor such as melanoma, head and neck, liver or kidney cancer.

CDR3 amino acids: CASSPSFRTADTQYF. CDR3 coding DNA: TGTGCCAGCAGTCCCTCGTTCAGAACGGCAGATACGCAGTATTTT. The genes are TRBV6-5 and TRBJ2-3; no firm D call. CDR1 and CDR2 from the germline V gene are MNHEY and SVGAGI. This CDR3 contains 15 residues. The V end lost 5 bases, the J end lost 4 bases, and 16 bases lay between the germline ends.

V gene TRBV15 combines with J gene TRBJ2-2; 9 bases map to TRBD1. CDR3 size: 18 residues. Germline loops: CDR1 LNHNV, CDR2 YYDKDF (reference sequence). The V gene end was trimmed by 3 bases and the J gene end by 8 bases; junction bases not matched to a gene: 16. DNA of the CDR3: TGTGCCACCAGCAGCCTGTTTCGGGGACAGGGCGGCACGGGGGAGCTGTTTTTT. It translates to CATSSLFRGQGGTGELFF.

The chain recombines TRBV4-1 with TRBJ2-4; TRBD1 agrees at 10 bases. V shed 1 base and J 3 bases; nucleotides not matched to a gene: 6. Germline-derived CDR1 and CDR2 are MGHRA and YSYEKL. The length of the CDR3 is 17 residues. DNA of the CDR3: TGCGCCAGCAGCCAAGGCAGACAGGGGGCGATCAAAAACATTCAGTACTTC. It is translated as CASSQGRQGAIKNIQYF.

V and J are TRBV7-2 and TRBJ2-3; 10 bases are a match to TRBD2. Germline CDR1 and CDR2: SGHTA and FQGNSA. The V segment lost 3 bases and the J segment 1 base; nucleotides outside the gene matches: 4. This CDR3 has 16 residues. CDR3: CASSFSGRLRTDTQYF. DNA for the CDR3: TGTGCCAGCAGCTTTAGCGGGAGGCTCCGCACAGATACGCAGTATTTT.

The chain recombines TRBV7-2 with TRBJ2-3, with 9 nucleotides matching TRBD2. V trimming: 2 bases; J trimming: 2 bases; junction bases outside the gene matches: 8. CDR1 and CDR2 (germline): SGHTA, FQGNSA. This CDR3 spans 17 amino acids. CDR3 sequence (DNA): TGTGCCAGCAGCTTATGGGTAGCGGGGGTTGCCACAGATACGCAGTATTTT. This translates into CASSLWVAGVATDTQYF.

This chain uses TRBV7-3 with TRBJ2-2, with D tentatively TRBD2 (6 bases). CDR1 and CDR2 from the germline V gene are SGHTA and FQGTGA. This CDR3 has 14 residues. Trimming took off 5 bases at V and 6 bases at J, with 13 bases between the two ends. CDR3: CASSPGRDSGELFF. The DNA for the CDR3 is TGTGCCAGCAGCCCCGGACGGGACTCCGGGGAGCTGTTTTTT. The full variable domain, in which reference TRBV7-3 and TRBJ2-2 provide the parts outside the CDR3, is GAGVSQTPSNKVTEKGKYVELRCDPISGHTALYWYRQSLGQGPEFLIYFQGTGAADDSGLPNDRFFAVRPEGSVSTLKIQRTERGDSAVYLCASSPGRDSGELFFGEGSRLTVL.

This sequence joins TRBV6-5 and TRBJ1-2, with D unclear. The germline V gene encodes CDR1 MNHEY and CDR2 SVGAGI. The CDR3 runs 14 residues. Trimming removed 6 bases from V and 0 bases from J, with 11 bases in between. CDR3 DNA: TGTGCCAGCAGCCGAGGGATTCCTAACTATGGCTACACCTTC. This encodes CASSRGIPNYGYTF.

The V call is TRBV7-9, the J call TRBJ1-2; D is perhaps TRBD1 (6 bases). Trimming left V 5 bases short and J 1 base short, with 14 bases between. Germline CDR1 is SEHNR and CDR2 is FQNEAQ (reference sequence). The CDR3 loop spans 15 amino acids. The CDR3 reads CASSDADRYNYGYTF. The CDR3 nucleotides are TGTGCCAGCAGCGACGCCGACAGGTATAACTATGGCTACACCTTC.

This clone was recorded only once. The J gene is TRBJ2-7, the V gene TRBV27; 8 positions agree with TRBD1. V lost 2 bases, J lost 0 bases, and 18 bases stayed unmatched. Per the germline V gene, CDR1 is MNHEY and CDR2 is SMNVEV (reference sequence). CDR3 size: 20 residues. The CDR3 is CASSLGQGSYPGRGSYEQYF. CDR3 coding DNA: TGTGCCAGCAGTTTAGGACAGGGAAGCTATCCCGGTCGGGGCTCCTACGAGCAGTACTTC.

J is TRBJ2-5 and V is TRBV4-2; the match to TRBD2 covers 7 bases. The CDR3 spans 18 residues. The V gene end was trimmed by 1 base and the J gene end by 2 bases; junction bases not matched to a gene: 13. Per germline, CDR1 LGHNA and CDR2 YNFKEQ. The CDR3 here is CASSQAPLVAGPQETQYF. The CDR3 DNA reads as TGTGCCAGCAGCCAAGCCCCCTTGGTAGCGGGCCCTCAAGAGACCCAGTACTTC.